The TCR beta chain under discussion was sequenced for a study of shared clonotypes between healthy human individuals. For the study at large: The study used three CD4 naive, three CD4 memory, two CD8 naive and one CD8 memory plate per donor.

Findings of the study overall: An anticipated effect of sequencing depth on clonotype sharing among donors was recognized.

As to this clone: Its target is unknown.

The length of the CDR3 is 13 residues. Germline-derived CDR1 and CDR2 are MNHEY and SMNVEV (reference sequence). Trimming cost V 5 bases and J 5 bases, with 12 bases left between them. This table comes from immunoSEQ multiplex PCR, and its TCRdb copy is limited to in-frame clones, with some not included. The repertoire holds some 1,600,000 clones, with roughly 98% as singletons. Naive CD4+ cells were CD45RA-selected; the remaining cells were memory. Sequencing was performed on naive CD4+ T cells sorted from blood. This sample's subset: CD45RA+ positively selected. This sequence originates from a man younger than 45 in good health. The chain is built from TRBV27 and TRBJ2-5; D call uncertain. This chain's CDR3 is CASSGPARETQYF. For the CDR3, the DNA is TGTGCCAGCAGTGGGCCGGCTCGTGAGACCCAGTACTTC.